This T cell receptor beta chain was identified during a study of metastatic and nonmetastatic thyroid tumors. Study-wide results and limits: Compared with benign nodules, malignant thyroid tumors were reported to have significantly higher TCR beta diversity in both blood and tumor.

Until they underwent thyroid surgery, no patient had received any treatment. The V end lost 3 bases, the J end lost 7 bases, and 15 bases lay between the germline ends. CDR1 and CDR2 (germline): GTSNPN, SVGIG (reference sequence). The CDR3 is 13 amino acids. Original handling: Clinicopathological groups differed in CDR3, with these differences serving to build a distant-metastasis classifier for papillary thyroid cancer. TCRdb re-called the PCR reads with MiXCR. TCRdb assigned the V and J calls; the authors' analysis was not used. The table records 25,000 to 30,000 clones, roughly a quarter of them present only once. Concerning this clone itself: No antigen is known for it.

The sequenced material came from blood. V gene TRBV30 combines with J gene TRBJ1-1; TRBD1 is a possible D gene (6 bases). This TCR was recovered from a female donor with papillary thyroid cancer or a benign thyroid nodule (not recorded which). Some clones in this sample may be carry-over from other donors' samples. CDR3 amino acids: CAWRAGGQGEAFF. In DNA form, the CDR3 reads TGTGCCTGGAGGGCGGGGGGCCAGGGTGAAGCTTTCTTT.